This T cell receptor beta chain came from a study of beta chain features in type 1 diabetes. Overall study results and limits: The study found moderately but significantly shorter TCRB CDR3s in all four CD4+ subsets of Type 1 diabetes patients.

The CDR3 has 14 amino acids. The V gene's germline CDR1 is SGHNT and CDR2 YYREEE (reference sequence). With 4 bases clipped from V and 2 bases from J, the junction kept 4 bases outside the gene matches. Isolated RNA was reverse transcribed in full, so expressed TCRB transcripts were sequenced. Approximately 3.5 million reads per sample were averaged for naive, central memory and regulatory samples. Profiling relied on immunoSEQ multiplex PCR, and the TCRdb table lists in-frame clones only, not all of them. Seen here are some 250,000 clones, about 25% observed once, and the top ten hold under 5%. Remarks on this clone: The antigen is not known.

The chain employs TRBV5-4 and TRBJ1-2; 8 bases map to TRBD1. The receptor comes from a young man in good health. Source material: central memory CD4+ T cells from blood. CDR3 DNA: TGTGCCAGCAGCGTAAGGGACAGGAACTATGGCTACACCTTC. It yields the protein CASSVRDRNYGYTF.